Here is one T cell receptor beta chain with its context. This may stem from a read error, because a much larger clone lies one nucleotide away. The protocol was immunoSEQ multiplex PCR, while the TCRdb copy is restricted to in-frame clones and leaves out a portion. The repertoire holds 400,000 to 550,000 clones, with around 89% as singletons. Germline V gene sequence: CDR1 MDHEN, CDR2 SYDVKM. The CDR3 is 13 amino acids. Unmatched junction bases numbered 3, after V lost 5 bases and J lost 5 bases. The source of the sample is a study of blood T cell repertoires in COVID-19. Sequences were obtained from peripheral blood. The genes are TRBV28 and TRBJ1-1; 9 bases line up with TRBD1. The TCR comes from a woman in her thirties with acute or convalescent COVID-19. The CDR3 nucleotides are TGTGCCAGCAGTACAGGGGGCCGGACTGAAGCTTTCTTT. The encoded protein is CASSTGGRTEAFF.